Following are 29 T cell receptor beta chains from one sample sequenced in a study of blood T cell repertoires in COVID-19 (dated by TCRdb to 2018 to 2021). To prepare the library, the immunoSEQ multiplex PCR assay was applied. TCRdb re-hosts the immuneACCESS table, in-frame sequences only. Its copies lack some clones; in the studies checked, an unresolved V gene accounts for under half of them, and the cause for the rest is not known. In this sample the table shows just under 350,000 clones, around 90% of which occur a single time. The ten top clones hold around 3.3% of the sample. The source material was peripheral blood. The receptors derive from a woman aged 18-29 years who had recovered from COVID-19.

The chain recombines TRBV30 with TRBJ2-2, with TRBD2 matching over 8 bases. CDR3 size: 14 residues. The trim removed 3 bases at V and 6 bases at J, leaving 6 bases unmatched. Looked up from germline, CDR1 is GTSNPN and CDR2 is SVGIG (reference sequence). The DNA for the CDR3 is TGTGCCTGGAGACTAGCGGCTAGCCCCGGGGAGCTGTTTTTT. It is translated as CAWRLAASPGELFF. Filled out from reference TRBV30 and TRBJ2-2, the complete variable domain reads SQTIHQWPATLVQPVGSPLSLECTVEGTSNPNLYWYRQAAGRGLQLLFYSVGIGQISSEVPQNLSASRPQDRQFILSSKKLLLSDSGFYLCAWRLAASPGELFFGEGSRLTVL.

The chain uses TRBV7-2 and TRBJ2-1, with D possibly matching TRBD2 (6 bases). This CDR3 is built from 14 residues. V lost 8 bases to trimming and J lost 9 bases, with 20 bases between them. CDR1 and CDR2 from the germline V gene are SGHTA and FQGNSA. CDR3 DNA sequence: TGTGCCAGCCGTCTAGCGTTCGAGGGGCGTGAGCAGTTCTTC. Translating gives CASRLAFEGREQFF.

This clone was detected once. V and J are TRBV6-2 or TRBV6-3 and TRBJ2-5; tentative D call: TRBD1 (5 bases). Germline values: CDR1 MNHEY, CDR2 SVGEGT. V lost 0 bases and J 4 bases, leaving 9 bases between the germline ends. The CDR3 consists of 14 residues. Here the CDR3 reads CASSYSTARETQYF. The DNA of the CDR3 is TGTGCCAGCAGTTACTCGACAGCGCGAGAGACCCAGTACTTC.

The rearrangement joins TRBV19 to TRBJ1-1, with no clear D. V shed 5 bases and J shed 8 bases, with 18 bases lying between them. The CDR3 has 14 amino acids. Germline loops: CDR1 LNHDA, CDR2 SQIVND (reference sequence). Here the CDR3 reads CASSFRGVFGEAFF. The CDR3 nucleotides read TGTGCCAGTAGTTTTCGTGGAGTCTTTGGAGAAGCTTTCTTT.

This chain links TRBV3-1 (or the pseudogene TRBV3-2) with TRBJ2-3; maybe TRBD2 (6 bases). CDR1 and CDR2 from the germline V gene are LGHDT and YNNKEL (reference sequence). V dropped 4 bases and J dropped 5 bases, with 19 bases sitting between them. The CDR3 has 16 residues. The CDR3 bases are TGTGCCAGCAGCCCTTGGGGTAGCGGATTGGGAGATACGCAGTATTTT. Encoded protein: CASSPWGSGLGDTQYF.

This chain links TRBV7-8 with TRBJ2-1; D not resolved. The V and J ends lost 0 bases and 3 bases respectively, with 6 bases between them. Looked up from germline, CDR1 is SGHVS and CDR2 is FQNEAQ. The CDR3 covers 14 residues. The CDR3 sequence is CASSLAAFYNEQFF. DNA for the CDR3: TGTGCCAGCAGCTTAGCTGCGTTCTACAATGAGCAGTTCTTC.

This chain links TRBV7-2 with TRBJ1-2; D is possibly TRBD1 (5 bases). The CDR3 has 14 residues. Trimming took 1 base from V and 6 from J, leaving 12 bases between them. Germline lookup yields CDR1 SGHTA and CDR2 FQGNSA. CDR3 residues: CASSLGSRQNGYTF. The CDR3 DNA sequence: TGTGCCAGCAGCTTAGGGTCAAGACAGAATGGCTACACCTTC.

The chain employs TRBV19 and TRBJ1-4; 7 positions agree with TRBD1. This CDR3 has 17 amino acids. The junction had 16 bases not matched to a gene; V was cut back by 9 bases and J by 3 bases. Germline CDR1 reads LNHDA; CDR2 reads SQIVND (reference sequence). The CDR3 reads CASRPGAGGFANEKLFF. CDR3 in DNA: TGTGCCAGCAGACCTGGCGCAGGGGGTTTTGCTAATGAAAAACTGTTTTTT.

V usage is TRBV11-3 and J usage is TRBJ2-1, with 7 bases lining up with TRBD2. CDR1 and CDR2 (germline): SGHNT, YENEEA. The length of the CDR3 is 15 residues. V was pared by 8 bases and J by 4 bases, with 11 bases of the junction left unmatched. CDR3 coding DNA: TGTGCCAGCCAGGGTTCGCTAGCGGCTTACAATGAGCAGTTCTTC. It encodes CASQGSLAAYNEQFF. Full variable domain (remainder filled in from reference TRBV11-3 and TRBJ2-1): EAGVVQSPRYKIIEKKQPVAFWCNPISGHNTLYWYLQNLGQGPELLIRYENEEAVDDSQLPKDRFSAERLKGVDSTLKIQPAELGDSAVYLCASQGSLAAYNEQFFGPGTRLTVL.

This sequence joins TRBV6-5 and TRBJ2-5; 7 bases map to TRBD1. The CDR3 loop spans 15 amino acids. CDR1 is MNHEY, CDR2 SVGAGI, per germline. V was clipped by 4 bases and J by 2 bases; unmatched bases: 7. Written as DNA, the CDR3 is TGTGCCAGCAGTTTTCGACAGGGATCTCAAGAGACCCAGTACTTC. This translates into CASSFRQGSQETQYF.

V gene TRBV7-9 combines with J gene TRBJ2-1; D may be TRBD1 (6 bases). The V gene's germline CDR1 is SEHNR and CDR2 FQNEAQ (reference sequence). Trimming left V 0 bases short and J 12 bases short, with 6 bases between. The CDR3 extends over 11 amino acids. CDR3 in DNA: TGTGCCAGCAGCTTAGCAGGGGGGCAGTTCTTC. Translated: CASSLAGGQFF.

The chain employs TRBV25-1 and TRBJ1-4; 8 bases match TRBD1. CDR1 and CDR2 from the germline V gene are MGHDK and SYGVNS. The CDR3 sequence is 18 residues long. V dropped 1 base and J dropped 5; count of bases not matched to a gene: 12. This CDR3 reads CASSELGRGPSSNEKLFF. The CDR3 region has the DNA TGTGCCAGCAGTGAATTAGGCAGGGGGCCTTCCTCAAATGAAAAACTGTTTTTT.

This clone showed up just a few times. Other DNA sequences in the same sample also yield this CDR3. The rearrangement joins TRBV19 to TRBJ1-5; a possible D gene is TRBD1 (6 bases). The CDR3 contains 13 residues. V gave up 5 bases and J gave up 3 bases, with 8 bases separating them. Germline V gene data show CDR1 as LNHDA and CDR2 as SQIVND (reference sequence). The DNA for the CDR3 is TGTGCCAGTAGTCGGGACATCAATCAGCCCCAGCATTTT. This sequence encodes CASSRDINQPQHF. Full variable domain (rest looked up from reference TRBV19 and TRBJ1-5): DGGITQSPKYLFRKEGQNVTLSCEQNLNHDAMYWYRQDPGQGLRLIYYSQIVNDFQKGDIAEGYSVSREKKESFPLTVTSAQKNPTAFYLCASSRDINQPQHFGDGTRLSIL.

In this sample, this clone turned up once. The genes are TRBV10-1 and TRBJ1-2; 8 bases match TRBD1. The V gene's germline CDR1 is WNHNN and CDR2 SYGVQD (reference sequence). The length of the CDR3 is 13 residues. Trimming at V came to 4 bases and at J to 3 bases, leaving 1 base not matched to a gene. The CDR3 DNA is TGCGCCAGCAGTGCGGGACAGGACTATGGCTACACCTTC. This codes for CASSAGQDYGYTF.

The chain employs TRBV29-1 and TRBJ1-1, with D maybe TRBD1 (5 bases). The CDR3 is 16 amino acids. The V end lost 3 bases, the J end lost 6 bases, and 23 bases lay between the germline ends. CDR1 and CDR2 (germline): SQVTM, ANQGSEA. CDR3 bases: TGCAGCGTTGAGCGGGGGGTAATGCTTAAGGAGCCTGAAGCTTTCTTT. It encodes CSVERGVMLKEPEAFF.

The gene calls are TRBV30 and TRBJ1-2, with D tentatively TRBD1 (5 bases). Germline values: CDR1 GTSNPN, CDR2 SVGIG (reference sequence). This CDR3 has 12 residues. V lost 2 bases, J lost 7 bases, and 11 bases lay in between. CDR3 sequence: CAWSTVGGGYTF. CDR3 in DNA: TGTGCCTGGAGTACGGTGGGGGGTGGCTACACCTTC.

This clone was recorded once. CDR3: CAAGTSNTGELFF. DNA of the CDR3: TGTGCCGCCGGGACTAGTAACACCGGGGAGCTGTTTTTT. V usage is TRBV27 and J usage is TRBJ2-2; 8 bases map to TRBD2. V shed 11 bases, J shed 2 bases, and the junction held 4 bases outside the gene matches. Germline V lookup: CDR1 MNHEY, CDR2 SMNVEV (reference sequence). The CDR3 contains 13 residues.

The V gene is TRBV6-4, the J gene TRBJ2-5; a weak D match, TRBD2 (5 bases). The CDR3 has 13 residues. Germline values: CDR1 MRHNA, CDR2 SNTAGT. V was trimmed by 4 bases and J by 5 bases, leaving 11 bases between them. Written as DNA, the CDR3 is TGTGCCAGCAGTGCCACGGGGTTGGAGACCCAGTACTTC. Protein sequence: CASSATGLETQYF.

This clone was counted a single time. The V and J genes are TRBV9 and TRBJ2-2, with D possibly being TRBD2 (5 bases). This CDR3 contains 15 residues. V was trimmed by 4 bases and J by 1 base, leaving 11 bases between them. Germline V gene sequence: CDR1 SGDLS, CDR2 YYNGEE. CDR3 nucleotides: TGTGCCAGCAGCTCAGCGGTCCTGAACACCGGGGAGCTGTTTTTT. This codes for CASSSAVLNTGELFF.

J is TRBJ1-2 and V is TRBV29-1; TRBD1 aligns across 7 bases. CDR1 is SQVTM and CDR2 is ANQGSEA in the germline V gene. The CDR3 is made up of 15 amino acids. The ends lost 4 bases at V and 0 bases at J; junction bases unmatched: 8. The CDR3 nucleotides are TGCAGCGTTGTGGGAGGAGGACAGGCTAACTATGGCTACACCTTC. Protein sequence: CSVVGGGQANYGYTF.

V is TRBV19 and J is TRBJ1-5; 7 positions match TRBD1. CDR1 is LNHDA and CDR2 is SQIVND in the germline V gene (reference sequence). The J segment lost 7 bases and the V segment lost 5 bases, leaving 5 bases of the junction unmatched. The CDR3 covers 13 residues. In nucleotides, the CDR3 is TGTGCCAGTAGTCTCGACAGGGACCAGCCCCAGCATTTT. This gives the protein CASSLDRDQPQHF.

The gene calls are TRBV25-1 and TRBJ1-2, with D possibly TRBD1 on 5 matching bases. The CDR3 runs to 15 residues. Trimming cost V 4 bases and J 2 bases, with 14 bases left between them. Germline loops: CDR1 MGHDK, CDR2 SYGVNS. The CDR3 loop reads CASSVTASSNYGYTF. The CDR3 nucleotides read TGTGCCAGCAGTGTGACAGCCTCATCCAACTATGGCTACACCTTC.

The rearrangement uses TRBV7-6 and TRBJ2-1; 10 bases fit TRBD1. Trimming at V came to 4 bases and at J to 3 bases, leaving 6 bases not matched to a gene. The CDR3 extends over 16 amino acids. Germline V CDR1 and CDR2: SGHVS, FNYEAQ. CDR3 DNA: TGTGCCAGCAGCTCTGGACAGGGGGTTCGCTACAATGAGCAGTTCTTC. It encodes CASSSGQGVRYNEQFF.

The V call is TRBV9, the J call TRBJ2-3, with 11 bases fitting TRBD2. Germline assignment: CDR1 SGDLS and CDR2 YYNGEE. V lost 4 bases, J lost 6 bases, and 7 bases stayed unmatched. The CDR3 has 15 residues. The CDR3: CASSYRLAGRDTQYF. The CDR3 DNA sequence: TGTGCCAGCAGCTACCGACTAGCGGGGCGGGATACGCAGTATTTT.

Regarding this clone: Other DNA sequences of this sample code for an identical CDR3. This chain links TRBV19 with TRBJ2-2; 8 bases match TRBD2. The length of the CDR3 is 16 residues. J was trimmed by 4 bases and V by 1 base; bases with no gene match: 5. Per the germline V gene, CDR1 is LNHDA and CDR2 is SQIVND (reference sequence). As DNA, the CDR3 is TGTGCCAGTAGTATAGCGGGGGGGCTCGGCACCGGGGAGCTGTTTTTT. Protein: CASSIAGGLGTGELFF. Full variable domain (remainder filled in from reference TRBV19 and TRBJ2-2): DGGITQSPKYLFRKEGQNVTLSCEQNLNHDAMYWYRQDPGQGLRLIYYSQIVNDFQKGDIAEGYSVSREKKESFPLTVTSAQKNPTAFYLCASSIAGGLGTGELFFGEGSRLTVL.

The rearrangement uses TRBV9 and TRBJ2-2; possibly TRBD1 for D (5 bases). Trimming took 2 bases from V and 7 from J, leaving 18 bases between them. The CDR3 has 16 amino acids. Germline CDR1 reads SGDLS; CDR2 reads YYNGEE. The CDR3, as DNA: TGTGCCAGCAGCGTTAGTTCAGGGCAGGGCTTCGGGGAGCTGTTTTTT. Protein product: CASSVSSGQGFGELFF.

V is TRBV9 and J is TRBJ2-2; TRBD2 matches at 7 bases. The CDR3 is 18 amino acids. J gave up 2 bases and V 4 bases, and 14 bases lay outside the gene matches. Looked up from germline, CDR1 is SGDLS and CDR2 is YYNGEE. The CDR3, as DNA: TGTGCCAGCAGCCACGGACTAGTTGATCCGAAAAACACCGGGGAGCTGTTTTTT. Amino acids: CASSHGLVDPKNTGELFF.

The genes are TRBV5-6 and TRBJ1-1; 8 nucleotides line up with TRBD1. Germline lookup yields CDR1 SGHDT and CDR2 YYEEEE. This CDR3 comprises 14 residues. The junction had 0 bases not matched to a gene; V was cut back by 1 base and J by 1 base. The CDR3 bases are TGTGCCAGCAGCTTGCAGGGGGCGAACACTGAAGCTTTCTTT. Protein product: CASSLQGANTEAFF.

This clone was detected once. This chain joins TRBV6-5 and TRBJ1-5; D gene uncertain. Germline CDR1 reads MNHEY; CDR2 reads SVGAGI. Trimming pared 5 bases from V and 5 bases from J, leaving 10 bases between. The CDR3 loop spans 13 amino acids. This CDR3 is CASSPNNDQPQHF. CDR3 nucleotide sequence: TGTGCCAGCAGTCCAAACAATGATCAGCCCCAGCATTTT.